Listed here are 21 T cell receptor beta chains from one sample, sequenced in a study of monozygotic twins with inflammatory bowel disease. With the 5' RACE reads reprocessed, TCRdb shows one record per CDR3 protein and no DNA. Its clone listing holds more than 75,000 distinct CDR3 sequences. The sample consisted of blood. The receptor source for this set is a human donor with ulcerative colitis or Crohn's disease, or a healthy co-twin of an affected twin (not recorded which).

The rearrangement uses TRBV14 and TRBJ1-2. CDR1 is SGHDN and CDR2 is FVKESK in the germline V gene. The CDR3 has 15 residues. Here the CDR3 reads CASSLSRVTNYGYTF.

The chain uses TRBV2 and TRBJ2-5; as DNA is missing, the TRBD1 call by TCRdb cannot be tested. The CDR3 extends over 12 amino acids. Germline CDR1 and CDR2: SNHLY and FYNNEI. CDR3 region: CASRQVEETQYF.

The J gene is TRBJ1-3, the V gene TRBV18; TCRdb's D gene call, TRBD1, goes unchecked for lack of DNA. The CDR3 is made up of 17 amino acids. CDR1 and CDR2 from the germline V gene are KGHSH and LQKENI. CDR3 in amino acids: CASSPRWGQGAGNTIYF.

The V gene is TRBV3-1, the J gene TRBJ2-1. The CDR3 extends over 15 amino acids. Germline lookup yields CDR1 LGHDT and CDR2 YNNKEL (reference sequence). CDR3 loop: CASSQDLTAYNEQFF.

This chain uses TRBV4-1 with TRBJ2-5. The CDR3 is 15 amino acids. CDR1 and CDR2 from the germline V gene are MGHRA and YSYEKL. This CDR3 reads CASSQDLGFQETQYF.

The rearrangement joins TRBV20-1 to TRBJ1-2; TCRdb's assignment of TRBD1 cannot be checked, as there is no DNA. The CDR3 spans 14 residues. CDR1 DFQATT and CDR2 SNEGSKA come from the germline V gene (reference sequence). CDR3 sequence: CSASIGTGRDGYTF.

The chain combines TRBV3-1 with TRBJ1-5. Germline lookup yields CDR1 LGHDT and CDR2 YNNKEL (reference sequence). The CDR3 length is 16 residues. CDR3 protein: CASSQGTRNSNQPQHF.

The rearrangement uses TRBV19 and TRBJ2-1; the TCRdb call, TRBD1, lacks DNA for checking. This CDR3 comprises 15 residues. The germline V gene has CDR1 LNHDA and CDR2 SQIVND (reference sequence). The CDR3 here is CASSIWDRSRNEQFF.

This chain uses TRBV7-9 with TRBJ2-3. This CDR3 region has 11 residues. Germline V gene data show CDR1 as SEHNR and CDR2 as FQNEAQ (reference sequence). This CDR3 reads CASTPTDTQYF.

This chain joins TRBV5-1 and TRBJ2-1. The CDR3 is made up of 16 amino acids. Germline assignment: CDR1 SGHRS and CDR2 YFSETQ. The CDR3: CASSLGGGFRYNEQFF. Variable domain in full (rest from reference TRBV5-1 and TRBJ2-1): KAGVTQTPRYLIKTRGQQVTLSCSPISGHRSVSWYQQTPGQGLQFLFEYFSETQRNKGNFPGRFSGRQFSNSRSEMNVSTLELGDSALYLCASSLGGGFRYNEQFFGPGTRLTVL.

The chain uses TRBV7-9 and TRBJ1-1. The CDR3 contains 15 residues. Germline V lookup: CDR1 SEHNR, CDR2 FQNEAQ (reference sequence). The CDR3 spells CASSLVVTGNTEAFF.

J is TRBJ1-1 and V is TRBV5-1; TCRdb indicates TRBD1, and absent DNA this call remains unverified. This CDR3 contains 13 residues. Germline V lookup: CDR1 SGHRS, CDR2 YFSETQ. CDR3 protein: CASRVQGNTEAFF.

The V gene is TRBV6-5, the J gene TRBJ2-5; TCRdb picks TRBD2, but there is no DNA to check that call. Germline CDR1 reads MNHEY; CDR2 reads SVGAGI. CDR3 length: 15 amino acids. The CDR3 protein is CATSVRASGQETQYF.

V and J are TRBV20-1 and TRBJ2-1; checking the TCRdb D call of TRBD1 is not possible without DNA. Germline V gives CDR1 DFQATT, CDR2 SNEGSKA (reference sequence). This CDR3 has 14 amino acids. CDR3: CSAKEGGGPSEQFF.

This chain joins TRBV20-1 and TRBJ2-1; the TCRdb call, TRBD1, lacks DNA for checking. Germline assignment: CDR1 DFQATT and CDR2 SNEGSKA (reference sequence). The CDR3 runs 14 residues. CDR3 amino acids: CSARRTEIYNEQFF.

The chain uses TRBV12-3 or TRBV12-4 and TRBJ1-1; TCRdb calls TRBD1, which cannot be checked without DNA. The length of the CDR3 is 13 residues. The CDR3 region is CASRTGANTEAFF.

The V gene is TRBV18, the J gene TRBJ1-2; without DNA, the TCRdb call of TRBD1 cannot be checked. Germline loops: CDR1 KGHSH, CDR2 LQKENI. The CDR3 length is 14 residues. The CDR3 sequence is CASSKQGDNYGYTF.

The chain links TRBV9 to TRBJ1-2; TCRdb names TRBD1, which stays unverified in the absence of DNA. This CDR3 has 16 residues. CDR1 is SGDLS, CDR2 YYNGEE, per germline. CDR3 in amino acids: CASSDSGTGNSYGYTF.

The genes are TRBV6-2 or TRBV6-3 and TRBJ2-2; without DNA, the TCRdb call of TRBD2 cannot be checked. Germline CDR1 reads MNHEY; CDR2 reads SVGEGT. The CDR3 runs to 17 residues. CDR3 loop: CASSGLAGHSNTGELFF.

The chain uses TRBV3-1 and TRBJ1-1; the TCRdb call, TRBD1, lacks DNA for checking. CDR1 is LGHDT and CDR2 is YNNKEL in the germline V gene (reference sequence). The CDR3 sequence is 16 residues long. CDR3 residues: CASSHVASGQGPEAFF.

The chain is built from TRBV24-1 and TRBJ1-5. Germline V gene lookup returns CDR1 KGHDR and CDR2 SFDVKD. This CDR3 comprises 14 residues. Here the CDR3 reads CATSQSYSNQPQHF.